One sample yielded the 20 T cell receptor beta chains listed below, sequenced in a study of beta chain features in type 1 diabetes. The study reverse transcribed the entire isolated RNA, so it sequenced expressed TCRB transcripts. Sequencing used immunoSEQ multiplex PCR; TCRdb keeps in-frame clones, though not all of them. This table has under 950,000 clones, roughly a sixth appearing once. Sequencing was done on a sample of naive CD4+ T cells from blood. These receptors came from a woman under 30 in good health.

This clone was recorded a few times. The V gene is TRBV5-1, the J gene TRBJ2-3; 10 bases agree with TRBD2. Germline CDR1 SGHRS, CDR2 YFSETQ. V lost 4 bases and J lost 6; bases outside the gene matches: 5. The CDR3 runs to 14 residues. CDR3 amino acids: CASSPTSGIDTQYF. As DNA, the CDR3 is TGCGCCAGCAGCCCCACTAGCGGGATTGATACGCAGTATTTT.

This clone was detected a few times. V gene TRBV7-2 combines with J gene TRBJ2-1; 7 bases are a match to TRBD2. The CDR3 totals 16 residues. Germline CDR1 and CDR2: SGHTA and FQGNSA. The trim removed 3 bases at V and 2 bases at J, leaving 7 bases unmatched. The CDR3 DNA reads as TGTGCCAGCAGCTTCAGGTCTCTAGCGGCCTACAATGAGCAGTTCTTC. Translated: CASSFRSLAAYNEQFF.

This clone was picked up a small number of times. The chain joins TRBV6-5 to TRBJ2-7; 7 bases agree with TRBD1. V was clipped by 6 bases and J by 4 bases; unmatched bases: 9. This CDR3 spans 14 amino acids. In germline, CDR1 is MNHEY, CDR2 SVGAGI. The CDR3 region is CASSRPDRAYEQYF. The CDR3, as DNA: TGTGCCAGCAGCCGACCCGACAGGGCTTACGAGCAGTACTTC.

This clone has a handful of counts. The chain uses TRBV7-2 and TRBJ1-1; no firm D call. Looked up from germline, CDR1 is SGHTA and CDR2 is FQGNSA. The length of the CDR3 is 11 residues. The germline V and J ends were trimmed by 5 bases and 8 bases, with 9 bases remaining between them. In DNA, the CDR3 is TGTGCCAGCAGCCAAAGACTCGAAGCTTTCTTT. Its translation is CASSQRLEAFF.

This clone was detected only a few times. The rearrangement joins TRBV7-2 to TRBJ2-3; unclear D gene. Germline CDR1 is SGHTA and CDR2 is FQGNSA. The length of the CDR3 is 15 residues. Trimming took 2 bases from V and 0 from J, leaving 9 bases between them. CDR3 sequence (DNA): TGTGCCAGCAGCTTAAACTTGATGAGCACAGATACGCAGTATTTT. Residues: CASSLNLMSTDTQYF.

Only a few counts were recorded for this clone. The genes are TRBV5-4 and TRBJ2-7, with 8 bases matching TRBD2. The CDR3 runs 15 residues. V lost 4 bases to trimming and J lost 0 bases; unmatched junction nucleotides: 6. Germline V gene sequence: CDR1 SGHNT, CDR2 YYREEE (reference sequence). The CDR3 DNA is TGTGCCAGCAGCCCGGGGGGGAGCCCCTCCTACGAGCAGTACTTC. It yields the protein CASSPGGSPSYEQYF.

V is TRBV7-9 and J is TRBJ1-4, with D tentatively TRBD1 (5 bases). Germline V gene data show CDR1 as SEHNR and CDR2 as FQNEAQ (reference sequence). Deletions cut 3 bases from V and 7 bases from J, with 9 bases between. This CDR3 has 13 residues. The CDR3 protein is CASSLGGIEKLFF. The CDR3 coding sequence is TGTGCCAGCAGCTTGGGGGGGATTGAAAAACTGTTTTTT.

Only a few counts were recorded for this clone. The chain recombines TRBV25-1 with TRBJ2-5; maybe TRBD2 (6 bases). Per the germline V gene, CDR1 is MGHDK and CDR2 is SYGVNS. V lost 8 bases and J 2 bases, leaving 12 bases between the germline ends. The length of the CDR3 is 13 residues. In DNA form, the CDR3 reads TGTGCCAGCGGGGCTAGCGAACAAGAGACCCAGTACTTC. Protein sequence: CASGASEQETQYF.

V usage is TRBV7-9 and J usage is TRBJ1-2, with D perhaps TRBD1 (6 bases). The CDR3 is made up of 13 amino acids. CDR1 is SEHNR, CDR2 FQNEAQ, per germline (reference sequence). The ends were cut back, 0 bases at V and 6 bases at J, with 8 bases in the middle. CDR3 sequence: CASSLAGTHGYTF. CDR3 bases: TGTGCCAGCAGCTTAGCAGGGACACATGGCTACACCTTC. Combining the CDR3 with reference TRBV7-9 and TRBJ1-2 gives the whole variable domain DTGVSQNPRHKITKRGQNVTFRCDPISEHNRLYWYRQTLGQGPEFLTYFQNEAQLEKSRLLSDRFSAERPKGSFSTLEIQRTEQGDSAMYLCASSLAGTHGYTFGSGTRLTVV.

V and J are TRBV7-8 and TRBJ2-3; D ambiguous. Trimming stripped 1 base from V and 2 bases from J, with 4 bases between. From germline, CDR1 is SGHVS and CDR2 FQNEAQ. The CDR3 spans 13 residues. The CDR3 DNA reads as TGTGCCAGCAGCTTAGTAAACACAGATACGCAGTATTTT. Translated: CASSLVNTDTQYF. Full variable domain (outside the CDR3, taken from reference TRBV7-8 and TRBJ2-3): GAGVSQSPRYKVAKRGQDVALRCDPISGHVSLFWYQQALGQGPEFLTYFQNEAQLDKSGLPSDRFFAERPEGSVSTLKIQRTQQEDSAVYLCASSLVNTDTQYFGPGTRLTVL.

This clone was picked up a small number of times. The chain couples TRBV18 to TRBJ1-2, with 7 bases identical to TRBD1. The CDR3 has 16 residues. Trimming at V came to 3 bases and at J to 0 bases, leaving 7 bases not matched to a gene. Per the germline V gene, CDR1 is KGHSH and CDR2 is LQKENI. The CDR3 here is CASSPQGGRANYGYTF. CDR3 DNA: TGTGCCAGCTCACCTCAGGGGGGGAGAGCTAACTATGGCTACACCTTC.

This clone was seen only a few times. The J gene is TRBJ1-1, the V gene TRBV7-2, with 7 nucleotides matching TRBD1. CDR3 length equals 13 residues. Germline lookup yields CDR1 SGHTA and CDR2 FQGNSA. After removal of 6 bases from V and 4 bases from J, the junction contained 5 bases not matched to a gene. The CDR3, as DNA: TGTGCCAGCAGTCGACAGGGAATCACTGAAGCTTTCTTT. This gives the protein CASSRQGITEAFF.

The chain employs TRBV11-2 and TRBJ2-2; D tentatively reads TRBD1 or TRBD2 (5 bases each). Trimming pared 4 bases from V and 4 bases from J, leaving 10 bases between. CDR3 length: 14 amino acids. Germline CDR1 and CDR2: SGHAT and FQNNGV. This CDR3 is CASSWGSGTGELFF. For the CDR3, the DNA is TGTGCCAGCAGCTGGGGGAGCGGCACCGGGGAGCTGTTTTTT.

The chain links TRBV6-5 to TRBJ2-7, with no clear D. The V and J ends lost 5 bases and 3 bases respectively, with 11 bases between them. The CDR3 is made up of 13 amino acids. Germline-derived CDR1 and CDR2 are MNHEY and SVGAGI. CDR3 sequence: CASSAGKNYEQYF. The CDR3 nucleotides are TGTGCCAGCAGTGCTGGGAAAAACTACGAGCAGTACTTC.

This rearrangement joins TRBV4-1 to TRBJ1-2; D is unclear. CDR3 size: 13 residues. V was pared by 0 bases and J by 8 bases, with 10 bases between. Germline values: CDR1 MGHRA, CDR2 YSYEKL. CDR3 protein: CASSQDRSLGYTF. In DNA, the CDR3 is TGCGCCAGCAGCCAAGACAGGAGTTTAGGCTACACCTTC.

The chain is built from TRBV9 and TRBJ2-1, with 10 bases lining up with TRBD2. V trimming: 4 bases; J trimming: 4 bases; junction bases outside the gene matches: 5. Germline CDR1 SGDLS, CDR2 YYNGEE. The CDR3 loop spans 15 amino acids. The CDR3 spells CASSRAGGVYNEQFF. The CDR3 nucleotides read TGTGCCAGCAGCCGAGCGGGAGGGGTTTACAATGAGCAGTTCTTC.

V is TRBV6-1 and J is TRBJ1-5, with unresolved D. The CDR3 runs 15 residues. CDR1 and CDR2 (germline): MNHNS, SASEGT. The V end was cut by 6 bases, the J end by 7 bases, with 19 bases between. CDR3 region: CASRETHITWQPQHF. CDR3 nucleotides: TGTGCCAGCAGGGAGACACATATCACTTGGCAGCCCCAGCATTTT.

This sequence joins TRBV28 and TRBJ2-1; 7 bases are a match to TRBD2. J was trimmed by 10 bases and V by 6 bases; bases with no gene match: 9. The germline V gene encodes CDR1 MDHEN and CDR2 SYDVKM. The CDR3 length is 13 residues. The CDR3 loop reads CASSGLLGREQFF. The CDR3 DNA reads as TGTGCCAGCAGCGGACTACTCGGGAGGGAGCAGTTCTTC.

CDR3 coding DNA: TGTGCCAGCACCTCTCCGAACACCGGGGAGCTGTTTTTT. This codes for CASTSPNTGELFF. V is TRBV28 and J is TRBJ2-2; D unclear. The length of the CDR3 is 13 residues. Germline assignment: CDR1 MDHEN and CDR2 SYDVKM. V lost 7 bases to trimming and J lost 0 bases, with 6 bases between them.

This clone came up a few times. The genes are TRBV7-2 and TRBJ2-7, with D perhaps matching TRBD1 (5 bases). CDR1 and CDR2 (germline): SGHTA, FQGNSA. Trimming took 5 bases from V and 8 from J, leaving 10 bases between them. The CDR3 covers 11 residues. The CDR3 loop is CASSGAFKQYF. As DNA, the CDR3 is TGTGCCAGCAGCGGGGCGTTTAAGCAGTACTTC.